This T cell receptor beta chain was sequenced during a study of OX40 agonist ivuxolimab in advanced cancers. On the study more broadly: Patients received ivuxolimab, an agonistic anti-OX40 (CD134) antibody. Ivuxolimab was administered intravenously to patients at 0.01 to 10 mg/kg every 2 weeks. Three patients had partial responses: one hepatocellular carcinoma, two cutaneous melanoma. General observations from the study: Mean expanded clone counts were higher in CD8+ than CD4+ T cells.

Between the trimmed V and J ends, which lost 5 bases and 4 bases, there was a span of 14 bases. CDR3 length: 13 amino acids. Per germline, CDR1 SQVTM and CDR2 ANQGSEA. Clones were sequenced by immunoSEQ multiplex PCR, and TCRdb holds only the in-frame ones, with some missing. The data contain 25,000 or so clones, around 78% of them singletons. To note about this clone: Its antigen is undetermined.

This chain uses TRBV29-1 with TRBJ1-2, with D perhaps TRBD1 (5 bases). Sequenced here: CD4+ or CD8+ T cells sorted from blood, sampled in a trial of the OX40 agonist ivuxolimab. The clonotype comes from an adult with an advanced solid tumor such as melanoma, head and neck, liver or kidney cancer. This CDR3 is CSVTTTVLYGYTF. The CDR3 nucleotides are TGCAGCGTTACCACGACAGTCCTCTATGGCTACACCTTC.